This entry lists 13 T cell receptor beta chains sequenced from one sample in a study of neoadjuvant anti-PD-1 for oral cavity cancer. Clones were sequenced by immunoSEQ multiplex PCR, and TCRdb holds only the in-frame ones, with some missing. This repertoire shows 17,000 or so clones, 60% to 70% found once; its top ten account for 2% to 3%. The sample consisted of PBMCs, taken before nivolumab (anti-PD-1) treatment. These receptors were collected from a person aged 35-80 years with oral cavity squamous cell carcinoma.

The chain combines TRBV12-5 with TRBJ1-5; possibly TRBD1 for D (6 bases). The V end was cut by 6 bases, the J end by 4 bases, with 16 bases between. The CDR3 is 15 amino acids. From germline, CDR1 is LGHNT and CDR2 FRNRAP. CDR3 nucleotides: TGTGCTAGTGGCCCCTCGGACAGAAGAAATCAGCCCCAGCATTTT. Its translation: CASGPSDRRNQPQHF. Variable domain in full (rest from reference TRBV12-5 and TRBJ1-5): DARVTQTPRHKVTEMGQEVTMRCQPILGHNTVFWYRQTMMQGLELLAYFRNRAPLDDSGMPKDRFSAEMPDATLATLKIQPSEPRDSAVYFCASGPSDRRNQPQHFGDGTRLSIL.

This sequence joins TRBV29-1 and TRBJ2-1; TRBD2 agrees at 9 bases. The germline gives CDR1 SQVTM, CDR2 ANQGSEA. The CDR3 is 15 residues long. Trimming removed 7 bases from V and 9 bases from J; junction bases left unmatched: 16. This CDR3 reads CSGQWIVAGEGEQFF. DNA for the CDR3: TGCAGCGGTCAGTGGATAGTAGCGGGAGAAGGTGAGCAGTTCTTC.

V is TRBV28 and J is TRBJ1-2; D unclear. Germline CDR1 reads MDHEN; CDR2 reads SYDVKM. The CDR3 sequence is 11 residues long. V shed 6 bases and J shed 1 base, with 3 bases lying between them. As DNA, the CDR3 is TGTGCCAGCAGCCGTAACTATGGCTACACCTTC. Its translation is CASSRNYGYTF.

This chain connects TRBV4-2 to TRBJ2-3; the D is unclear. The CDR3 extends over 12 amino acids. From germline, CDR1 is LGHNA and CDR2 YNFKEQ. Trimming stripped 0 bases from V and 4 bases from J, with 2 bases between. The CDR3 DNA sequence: TGTGCCAGCAGCCAAGACTCAGATACGCAGTATTTT. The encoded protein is CASSQDSDTQYF.

CDR3 in DNA: TGTGCCAGCAGTTACGGTAGGGATGGAGGCTACACCTTC. Its protein is CASSYGRDGGYTF. The gene calls are TRBV6-5 and TRBJ1-2; unclear D gene. The CDR3 extends over 13 amino acids. With 2 bases removed from V and 8 bases from J, the gap between germline ends came to 12 bases. Germline V gene lookup returns CDR1 MNHEY and CDR2 SVGAGI.

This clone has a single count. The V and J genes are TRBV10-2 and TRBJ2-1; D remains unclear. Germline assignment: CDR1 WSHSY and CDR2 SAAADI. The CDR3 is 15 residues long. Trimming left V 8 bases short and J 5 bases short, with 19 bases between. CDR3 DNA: TGCGCCAGCTCTCCAGGACCTCGAGTGAACAATGAGCAGTTCTTC. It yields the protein CASSPGPRVNNEQFF.

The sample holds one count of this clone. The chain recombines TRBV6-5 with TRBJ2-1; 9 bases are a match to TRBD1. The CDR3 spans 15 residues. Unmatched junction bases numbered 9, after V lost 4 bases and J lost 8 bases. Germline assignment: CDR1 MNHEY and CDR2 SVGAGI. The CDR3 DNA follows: TGTGCCAGCAGTTCCCAACGACAGGGGGTCTATGAGCAGTTCTTC. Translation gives CASSSQRQGVYEQFF.

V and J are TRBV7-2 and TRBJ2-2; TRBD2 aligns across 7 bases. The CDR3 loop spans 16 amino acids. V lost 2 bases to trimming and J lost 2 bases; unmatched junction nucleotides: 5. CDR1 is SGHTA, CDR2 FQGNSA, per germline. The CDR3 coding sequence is TGTGCCAGCAGCTTATTGGCTAGCGGTAACACCGGGGAGCTGTTTTTT. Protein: CASSLLASGNTGELFF.

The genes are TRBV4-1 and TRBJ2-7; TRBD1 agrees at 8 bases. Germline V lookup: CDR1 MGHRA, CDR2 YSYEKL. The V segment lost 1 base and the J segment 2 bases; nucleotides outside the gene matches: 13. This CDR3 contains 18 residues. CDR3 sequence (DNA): TGCGCCAGCAGCCAAGGCGGGACAGGCACCATACTAACCTACGAGCAGTACTTC. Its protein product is CASSQGGTGTILTYEQYF.

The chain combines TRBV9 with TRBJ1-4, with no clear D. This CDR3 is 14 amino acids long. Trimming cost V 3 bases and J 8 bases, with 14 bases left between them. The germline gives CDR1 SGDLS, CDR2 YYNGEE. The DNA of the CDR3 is TGTGCCAGCAGCGACGAAAGGGCAGAAGAAAAACTGTTTTTT. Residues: CASSDERAEEKLFF.

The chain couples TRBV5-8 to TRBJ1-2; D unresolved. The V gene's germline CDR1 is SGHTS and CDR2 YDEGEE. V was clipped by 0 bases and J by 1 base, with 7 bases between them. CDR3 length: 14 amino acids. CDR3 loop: CASSLAGFNYGYTF. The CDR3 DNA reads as TGTGCCAGCAGCTTGGCTGGGTTTAACTATGGCTACACCTTC.

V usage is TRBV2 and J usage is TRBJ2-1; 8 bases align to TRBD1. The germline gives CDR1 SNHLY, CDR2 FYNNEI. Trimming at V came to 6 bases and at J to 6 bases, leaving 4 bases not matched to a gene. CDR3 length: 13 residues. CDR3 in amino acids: CASSQTGGNEQFF. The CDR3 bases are TGTGCCAGCAGCCAAACAGGGGGCAATGAGCAGTTCTTC. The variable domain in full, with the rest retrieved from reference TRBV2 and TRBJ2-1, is EPEVTQTPSHQVTQMGQEVILRCVPISNHLYFYWYRQILGQKVEFLVSFYNNEISEKSEIFDDQFSVERPDGSNFTLKIRSTKLEDSAMYFCASSQTGGNEQFFGPGTRLTVL.

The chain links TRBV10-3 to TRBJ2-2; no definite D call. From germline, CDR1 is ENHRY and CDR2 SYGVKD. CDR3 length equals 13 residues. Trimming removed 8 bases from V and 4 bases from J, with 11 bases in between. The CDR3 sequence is CAISLMATGELFF. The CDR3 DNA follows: TGTGCCATCTCCTTGATGGCCACCGGGGAGCTGTTTTTT.